This TCR beta chain was captured in a study of CD8 T cells in Susac syndrome. RNA in amounts of about 0.45 to 1 ug was reverse transcribed with random hexamers. With immunoSEQ multiplex PCR, TCR beta CDR3 was amplified across 54 Vbeta and 13 Jbeta. Each CDR3 protein gets one entry after TCRdb re-called the immunoSEQ multiplex PCR reads with MiXCR. The sample has over 80,000 distinct CDR3 sequences; about 93% are singletons. The CDR3 totals 15 residues. Germline CDR1 SGHTA, CDR2 FQGTGA. The ends lost 7 bases at V and 6 bases at J; junction bases unmatched: 9. Sequencing of TCR beta was performed on blood CD8+ and CD4+ T cells.

This sequence originates from a human donor in good health. The rearrangement uses TRBV7-3 and TRBJ2-1; 10 bases line up with TRBD2. Sequencing input: CD8+ T cells from PBMCs. The CDR3 DNA sequence: TGTGCCAGCACGCTAGAGCGGGGGGGATGCAATGAGCAGTTCTTC. Translating gives CASTLERGGCNEQFF.